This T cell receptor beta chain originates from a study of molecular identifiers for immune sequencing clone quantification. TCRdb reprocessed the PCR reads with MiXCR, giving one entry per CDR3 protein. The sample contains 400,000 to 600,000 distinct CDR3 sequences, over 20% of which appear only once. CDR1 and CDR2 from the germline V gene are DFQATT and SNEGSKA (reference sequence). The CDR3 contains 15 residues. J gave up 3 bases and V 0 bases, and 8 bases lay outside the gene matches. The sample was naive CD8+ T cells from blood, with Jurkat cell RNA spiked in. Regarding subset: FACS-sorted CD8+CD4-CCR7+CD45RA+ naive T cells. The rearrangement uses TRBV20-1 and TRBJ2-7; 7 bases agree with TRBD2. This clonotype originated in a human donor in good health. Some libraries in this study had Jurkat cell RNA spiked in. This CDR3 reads CSAREFSGTDYEQYF. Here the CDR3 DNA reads TGCAGTGCTAGAGAGTTCAGCGGGACCGACTACGAGCAGTACTTC.